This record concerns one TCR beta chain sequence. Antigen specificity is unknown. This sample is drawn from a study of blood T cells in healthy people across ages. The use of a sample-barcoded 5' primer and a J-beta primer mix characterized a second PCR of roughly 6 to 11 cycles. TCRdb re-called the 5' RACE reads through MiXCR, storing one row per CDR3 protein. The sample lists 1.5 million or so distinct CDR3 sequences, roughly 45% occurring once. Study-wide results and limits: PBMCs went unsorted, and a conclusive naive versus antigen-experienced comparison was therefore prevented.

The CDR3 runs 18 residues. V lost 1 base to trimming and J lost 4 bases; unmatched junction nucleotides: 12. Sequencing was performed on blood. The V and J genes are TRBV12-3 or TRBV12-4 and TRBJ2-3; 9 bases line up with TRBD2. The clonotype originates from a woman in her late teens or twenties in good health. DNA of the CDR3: TGTGCCAGCAGTTTAGGGTTGGCGGGGGGGCCTTTCGCAGATACGCAGTATTTT. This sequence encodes CASSLGLAGGPFADTQYF.